Presented here are 17 T cell receptor beta chains from one specimen sequenced in a study of cytomegalovirus exposure and HLA in healthy donors. PCR primers comprised 60 Vbeta and 13 Jbeta primers. Assay used: immunoSEQ multiplex PCR; TCRdb lists only in-frame clones, some missing. The sample holds about 120,000 clones, 65% to 75% seen once. Source material: PBMCs. These receptors were obtained from a man aged 35 to 55 in good health and CMV-seropositive.

The chain couples TRBV18 to TRBJ2-5; 8 positions agree with TRBD2. Germline CDR1 and CDR2: KGHSH and LQKENI. J was trimmed by 0 bases and V by 3 bases; bases with no gene match: 6. The CDR3 is 16 residues long. CDR3 nucleotides: TGTGCCAGCTCACCGCGGGGGGTTGTGTACCAAGAGACCCAGTACTTC. It translates to CASSPRGVVYQETQYF.

Here the CDR3 reads CASSSMDRGTNYGYTF. In nucleotides, the CDR3 is TGCGCCAGCAGCTCGATGGACAGGGGTACTAACTATGGCTACACCTTC. The J gene is TRBJ1-2, the V gene TRBV5-1; 9 bases agree with TRBD1. Trimming took 3 bases from V and 0 from J; bases not matched to a gene: 6. This CDR3 is built from 16 residues. Germline V gives CDR1 SGHRS, CDR2 YFSETQ.

J is TRBJ2-7 and V is TRBV19, with 12 bases matching TRBD2. Germline V gene data show CDR1 as LNHDA and CDR2 as SQIVND (reference sequence). The CDR3 extends over 17 amino acids. V shed 5 bases and J 0 bases; nucleotides not matched to a gene: 8. The CDR3 loop is CASSGRTSGTSSYEQYF. The CDR3 nucleotides read TGTGCCAGTAGTGGGAGGACTAGCGGGACCAGCTCCTACGAGCAGTACTTC.

V gene TRBV5-5 combines with J gene TRBJ2-7; D remains ambiguous. The CDR3 consists of 12 residues. V shed 2 bases and J shed 2 bases, with 5 bases lying between them. Germline assignment: CDR1 SGHKS and CDR2 YYEKEE (reference sequence). In DNA, the CDR3 is TGTGCCAGCAGCTTTGGAGCCTACGAGCAGTACTTC. Translation gives CASSFGAYEQYF.

This chain uses TRBV5-1 with TRBJ2-2, with 9 bases identical to TRBD1. This CDR3 comprises 15 residues. The ends lost 3 bases at V and 4 bases at J; junction bases unmatched: 4. The germline V gene has CDR1 SGHRS and CDR2 YFSETQ. The CDR3 DNA sequence: TGCGCCAGCAGCTGGGGACAGGGAGGCACCGGGGAGCTGTTTTTT. Residues: CASSWGQGGTGELFF.

CDR3 coding DNA: TGCGCCAGCAGCCAAGAGAGCGCGCCGAGCTCCTACGAGCAGTACTTC. As protein: CASSQESAPSSYEQYF. The V gene is TRBV4-1, the J gene TRBJ2-7; D uncertain. The CDR3 is made up of 16 amino acids. The germline gives CDR1 MGHRA, CDR2 YSYEKL. Between the trimmed V and J ends, which lost 0 bases and 0 bases, there was a span of 12 bases.

This clone was seen a few times. J is TRBJ1-4 and V is TRBV7-9; D not certain. CDR3 length: 13 residues. CDR1 is SEHNR and CDR2 is FQNEAQ in the germline V gene (reference sequence). The germline V and J ends were trimmed by 2 bases and 5 bases, with 6 bases remaining between them. CDR3 in amino acids: CASSLQLNEKLFF. The CDR3 DNA follows: TGTGCCAGCAGCTTACAGTTAAATGAAAAACTGTTTTTT.

This clone was found once. The chain recombines TRBV6-5 with TRBJ1-1; no firm D call. This CDR3 is 13 amino acids long. With 0 bases removed from V and 7 bases from J, the gap between germline ends came to 9 bases. Per the germline V gene, CDR1 is MNHEY and CDR2 is SVGAGI. The DNA for the CDR3 is TGTGCCAGCAGTTACTCGAGTTTGGTTGAAGCTTTCTTT. Amino acid sequence: CASSYSSLVEAFF.

The chain employs TRBV4-2 and TRBJ1-6; TRBD1 matches at 7 bases. The CDR3 spans 18 residues. The trim removed 0 bases at V and 10 bases at J, leaving 15 bases unmatched. The germline V gene has CDR1 LGHNA and CDR2 YNFKEQ. This CDR3 is CASSQDKARTGRRSPLHF. CDR3 in DNA: TGTGCCAGCAGCCAAGACAAGGCCCGGACAGGCCGTCGGTCACCCCTCCACTTT.

Comment on this clone: The same CDR3 also results from other DNA sequences found in this sample. The chain carries TRBV28 and TRBJ2-7; tentative D call: TRBD2 (5 bases). The CDR3 consists of 13 residues. Germline V lookup: CDR1 MDHEN, CDR2 SYDVKM. Between the trimmed V and J ends, which lost 2 bases and 2 bases, there was a span of 7 bases. The CDR3 region has the DNA TGTGCCAGCAGTTTAGGGCGGGCCTACGAGCAGTACTTC. This codes for CASSLGRAYEQYF. Drawing the rest from reference TRBV28 and TRBJ2-7, the complete variable domain is DVKVTQSSRYLVKRTGEKVFLECVQDMDHENMFWYRQDPGLGLRLIYFSYDVKMKEKGDIPEGYSVSREKKERFSLILESASTNQTSMYLCASSLGRAYEQYFGPGTRLTVT.

On this clone: It differs at one base from a far larger clone, so likely a read error. The rearrangement joins TRBV6-1 to TRBJ2-7; the D gene is possibly TRBD2 (6 bases). Germline CDR1 reads MNHNS; CDR2 reads SASEGT. The CDR3 has 17 residues. CDR3 bases: TGTGCCAGCAGTGAAGAGGGCGGGACCGCCGCACCCTACAAGCAGTACTTC. Encoded protein: CASSEEGGTAAPYKQYF.

V gene TRBV2 combines with J gene TRBJ2-7; 9 nucleotides line up with TRBD1. Germline loops: CDR1 SNHLY, CDR2 FYNNEI. CDR3 size: 12 residues. V lost 6 bases to trimming and J lost 9 bases; unmatched junction nucleotides: 6. CDR3 sequence reads: CASSRDRVSQYF. CDR3 DNA: TGTGCCAGCAGCCGGGACAGGGTTTCGCAGTACTTC.

This clone was seen just once. V and J are TRBV7-8 and TRBJ1-1; a weak D match, TRBD1 (5 bases). Germline lookup yields CDR1 SGHVS and CDR2 FQNEAQ. The CDR3 length is 14 residues. V was trimmed by 5 bases and J by 1 base, leaving 11 bases between them. CDR3 sequence reads: CASSRRQKNTEAFF. The CDR3 DNA is TGTGCCAGCAGCCGCCGACAGAAGAACACTGAAGCTTTCTTT.

The chain links TRBV7-2 to TRBJ2-7, with a weak D call TRBD1 (7 bases). Deletions cut 5 bases from V and 0 bases from J, with 14 bases between. The CDR3 runs 15 residues. The germline gives CDR1 SGHTA, CDR2 FQGNSA. As DNA, the CDR3 is TGTGCCAGCAGCGCCAGGGGGGCCCTCTCCTACGAGCAGTACTTC. This sequence encodes CASSARGALSYEQYF.

This clone was counted a single time. The chain joins TRBV5-1 to TRBJ2-5; the D gene is possibly TRBD1 (6 bases). Germline values: CDR1 SGHRS, CDR2 YFSETQ. V lost 7 bases and J lost 4, with 20 bases in between. The CDR3 runs 15 residues. The DNA of the CDR3 is TGCGCCAGCCGAGGGGGTTGGGATAATACAGAGACCCAGTACTTC. Protein: CASRGGWDNTETQYF.

Here the CDR3 reads CAWSVPPRGGNQPQHF. CDR3 sequence (DNA): TGTGCCTGGAGTGTACCCCCCAGGGGTGGCAATCAGCCCCAGCATTTT. The chain is built from TRBV30 and TRBJ1-5; D is possibly TRBD1 (6 bases). The CDR3 is 16 amino acids. Trimming took 0 bases from V and 2 from J, leaving 14 bases between them. Germline assignment: CDR1 GTSNPN and CDR2 SVGIG (reference sequence).

This sequence joins TRBV7-6 and TRBJ2-3; D remains ambiguous. Germline V lookup: CDR1 SGHVS, CDR2 FNYEAQ. The CDR3 spans 15 residues. V was cut by 3 bases and J by 3 bases, with 13 bases left in between. In nucleotides, the CDR3 is TGTGCCAGCAGCTTTCCTCCCCAGGAAACAGATACGCAGTATTTT. Protein product: CASSFPPQETDTQYF.